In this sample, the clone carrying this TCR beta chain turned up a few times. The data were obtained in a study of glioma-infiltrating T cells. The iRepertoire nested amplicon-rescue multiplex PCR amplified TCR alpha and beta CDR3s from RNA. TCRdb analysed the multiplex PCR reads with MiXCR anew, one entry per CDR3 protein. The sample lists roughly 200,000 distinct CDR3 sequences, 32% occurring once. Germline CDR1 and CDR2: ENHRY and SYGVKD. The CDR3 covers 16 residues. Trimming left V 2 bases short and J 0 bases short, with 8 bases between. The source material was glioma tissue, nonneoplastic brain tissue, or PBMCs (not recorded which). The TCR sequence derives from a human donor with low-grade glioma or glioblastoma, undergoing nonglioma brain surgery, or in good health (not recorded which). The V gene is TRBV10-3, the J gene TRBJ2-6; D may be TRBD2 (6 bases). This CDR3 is CAISEGDSSGANVLTF. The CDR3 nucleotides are TGTGCCATCAGTGAGGGGGACTCCTCTGGGGCCAACGTCCTGACTTTC.